Each of the 23 T cell receptor beta chains below was sequenced from the same sample in a study of T cells after yellow fever vaccination. TCRdb passed the 5' RACE reads through MiXCR, listing each CDR3 protein once. Of hundreds of thousands of distinct CDR3 sequences in the sample, 15% to 20% were seen once. The sequencing used PBMCs, collected 15 days after the yellow fever booster vaccination. The receptors derive from a man aged 25 to 40 who received the YFV17D yellow fever vaccine.

The chain is built from TRBV12-3 or TRBV12-4 and TRBJ2-7; 12 bases line up with TRBD2. This CDR3 has 16 amino acids. The junction had 13 bases not matched to a gene; V was cut back by 6 bases and J by 7 bases. Written as DNA, the CDR3 is TGTGCCAGCAGCCTCTATTCCGGACTAGCGGGACTTGAGCAGTACTTC. Its translation is CASSLYSGLAGLEQYF.

The chain links TRBV29-1 to TRBJ2-3, with a tentative D call TRBD1 (6 bases). The CDR3 is 15 residues long. Trimming removed 4 bases from V and 4 bases from J, with 18 bases in between. From germline, CDR1 is SQVTM and CDR2 ANQGSEA. CDR3 bases: TGCAGCGTTGTTGGCCTGGACAGAAATCCAGATACGCAGTATTTT. It encodes CSVVGLDRNPDTQYF.

The chain couples TRBV5-1 to TRBJ2-7, with a tentative D call TRBD2 (7 bases). V gave up 4 bases and J gave up 2 bases, with 22 bases separating them. CDR1 and CDR2 from the germline V gene are SGHRS and YFSETQ. The CDR3 covers 17 residues. CDR3: CASSRNFGGGRTYEQYF. The CDR3 DNA sequence: TGCGCCAGCAGCCGGAATTTTGGCGGGGGCCGAACCTACGAGCAGTACTTC.

This chain links TRBV20-1 with TRBJ2-1; TRBD1 matches 11 bases. Trimming cost V 0 bases and J 6 bases; bases outside gene matches: 4. Germline-derived CDR1 and CDR2 are DFQATT and SNEGSKA (reference sequence). The CDR3 extends over 15 amino acids. The CDR3 is CSARDGTGGPNEQFF. The CDR3 nucleotides read TGCAGTGCTAGAGATGGGACAGGGGGTCCCAATGAGCAGTTCTTC.

The V gene is TRBV6-6, the J gene TRBJ2-7; unclear D gene. This CDR3 spans 10 amino acids. Germline CDR1 reads MNHNY; CDR2 reads SVGAGI (reference sequence). Trimming took off 2 bases at V and 6 bases at J, with 2 bases between the two ends. The CDR3 bases are TGTGCCAGCAGTTACCGCGAGCAGTACTTC. Translation gives CASSYREQYF.

A few counts support this clonotype. V and J are TRBV5-6 and TRBJ1-5, with D uncertain. The CDR3 totals 14 residues. V lost 0 bases and J lost 9, with 13 bases in between. Germline loops: CDR1 SGHDT, CDR2 YYEEEE. In DNA form, the CDR3 reads TGTGCCAGCAGCTTGGACGGATTCGCTGGGCCCCAGCATTTT. This codes for CASSLDGFAGPQHF.

The gene calls are TRBV20-1 and TRBJ2-2; 11 bases fit TRBD2. CDR3 length equals 16 residues. The trim removed 5 bases at V and 3 bases at J, leaving 8 bases unmatched. Germline values: CDR1 DFQATT, CDR2 SNEGSKA (reference sequence). The DNA of the CDR3 is TGCAGTGCTGCGATAGCGGGAGGGCCAGACACCGGGGAGCTGTTTTTT. Amino acid sequence: CSAAIAGGPDTGELFF.

This chain connects TRBV4-3 to TRBJ2-7; 16 bases agree with TRBD2. V lost 0 bases, J lost 0 bases, and 8 bases stayed unmatched. The CDR3 covers 20 residues. In germline, CDR1 is LGHNA, CDR2 YSLEER. CDR3: CASSQDPGTSGRALSYEQYF. Here the CDR3 DNA reads TGCGCCAGCAGCCAAGATCCGGGGACTAGCGGGAGGGCCCTCTCCTACGAGCAGTACTTC.

This chain joins TRBV7-2 and TRBJ2-1; TRBD1 agrees at 8 bases. The CDR3 runs 13 residues. The ends lost 3 bases at V and 7 bases at J; junction bases unmatched: 2. Germline CDR1 reads SGHTA; CDR2 reads FQGNSA. The CDR3 DNA follows: TGTGCCAGCAGCTTTCAGGGGGCGAATGAGCAGTTCTTC. This encodes CASSFQGANEQFF.

This clonotype turned up a few times. The chain links TRBV6-5 to TRBJ1-1, with a possible D match to TRBD1 (6 bases). CDR3 length: 13 amino acids. Germline CDR1 is MNHEY and CDR2 is SVGAGI. V lost 2 bases to trimming and J lost 5 bases, with 9 bases between them. CDR3 residues: CASSYRDRTEAFF. The CDR3 bases are TGTGCCAGCAGTTACAGAGACAGGACTGAAGCTTTCTTT.

The DNA for the CDR3 is TGCAGTGTTCGTAGCGCGACTAGCTCCTACAATGAGCAGTTCTTC. Translation gives CSVRSATSSYNEQFF. The V and J genes are TRBV20-1 and TRBJ2-1; D might be TRBD2 (6 bases). Trimming removed 7 bases from V and 0 bases from J, with 16 bases in between. Per germline, CDR1 DFQATT and CDR2 SNEGSKA (reference sequence). The CDR3 runs to 15 residues.

The sample holds a few counts of this clonotype. This sequence joins TRBV3-1 and TRBJ2-3; 8 bases match TRBD2. After removal of 5 bases from V and 1 base from J, the junction contained 11 bases not matched to a gene. This CDR3 has 17 residues. Germline lookup yields CDR1 LGHDT and CDR2 YNNKEL (reference sequence). For the CDR3, the DNA is TGTGCCAGCAGCTTCACAACTAGCGGTCGTCGCACAGATACGCAGTATTTT. Its protein product is CASSFTTSGRRTDTQYF.

This chain connects TRBV5-4 to TRBJ2-1, with D uncertain. CDR1 and CDR2 (germline): SGHNT, YYREEE (reference sequence). The length of the CDR3 is 13 residues. Trimming removed 1 base from V and 5 bases from J, with 7 bases in between. The CDR3, as DNA: TGTGCCAGCAGCTTGTATCGGGACAATGAGCAGTTCTTC. Residues: CASSLYRDNEQFF.

V usage is TRBV20-1 and J usage is TRBJ2-7; 9 positions match TRBD2. The J segment lost 5 bases and the V segment lost 6 bases, leaving 17 bases of the junction unmatched. The CDR3 is made up of 16 amino acids. CDR1 DFQATT and CDR2 SNEGSKA come from the germline V gene (reference sequence). The CDR3 DNA is TGCAGTGCCCCGGGCTTAGCGGGAGTTTCTGTCCACGAGCAGTACTTC. Encoded protein: CSAPGLAGVSVHEQYF.

The genes are TRBV28 and TRBJ2-7; possible D gene TRBD1, 5 bases. Looked up from germline, CDR1 is MDHEN and CDR2 is SYDVKM. This CDR3 spans 14 amino acids. The V gene lost 3 bases and the J gene lost 5 bases, with 14 bases spanning the gap. The CDR3 is CASSFGGARNEQYF. The CDR3 nucleotides are TGTGCCAGCAGTTTTGGTGGGGCGAGGAACGAGCAGTACTTC.

This clonotype was seen only a few times. V is TRBV5-1 and J is TRBJ2-1, with 11 bases identical to TRBD2. The CDR3 spans 16 residues. V lost 4 bases to trimming and J lost 9 bases; unmatched junction nucleotides: 12. Germline values: CDR1 SGHRS, CDR2 YFSETQ. CDR3 in amino acids: CASSTITSGSQVEQFF. DNA of the CDR3: TGCGCCAGCAGCACCATTACTAGCGGGAGCCAGGTTGAGCAGTTCTTC. Variable domain in full (rest from reference TRBV5-1 and TRBJ2-1): KAGVTQTPRYLIKTRGQQVTLSCSPISGHRSVSWYQQTPGQGLQFLFEYFSETQRNKGNFPGRFSGRQFSNSRSEMNVSTLELGDSALYLCASSTITSGSQVEQFFGPGTRLTVL.

This clonotype has more than one count but fewer than ten. This rearrangement joins TRBV5-1 to TRBJ2-2; TRBD2 might be the D (6 bases). This CDR3 comprises 12 residues. Trimming shortened V by 6 bases and J by 6 bases, and 9 bases separated the two germline ends. The V gene's germline CDR1 is SGHRS and CDR2 YFSETQ. The CDR3 DNA is TGCGCCAGCACCGGGGGACCCGGGGAGCTGTTTTTT. It translates to CASTGGPGELFF.

The chain has TRBV7-2 and TRBJ2-1; 8 bases map to TRBD2. The CDR3 loop spans 14 amino acids. The junction had 3 bases not matched to a gene; V was cut back by 5 bases and J by 3 bases. Per germline, CDR1 SGHTA and CDR2 FQGNSA. The CDR3 DNA reads TGTGCCAGCAGCACCCTAGCGGGCTACAATGAGCAGTTCTTC. Amino acid sequence: CASSTLAGYNEQFF.

The chain has TRBV5-4 and TRBJ2-1, with D tentatively TRBD2 (6 bases). The CDR3 spans 14 residues. V lost 1 base and J 7 bases, leaving 12 bases between the germline ends. Germline loops: CDR1 SGHNT, CDR2 YYREEE (reference sequence). CDR3 residues: CASSLSGAMNEQFF. CDR3 in DNA: TGTGCCAGCAGCTTGTCGGGAGCTATGAATGAGCAGTTCTTC.

The chain joins TRBV5-5 to TRBJ2-5; 7 bases fit TRBD2. V shed 2 bases, J shed 4 bases, and the junction held 11 bases outside the gene matches. From germline, CDR1 is SGHKS and CDR2 YYEKEE (reference sequence). The CDR3 runs to 16 residues. The CDR3 DNA is TGTGCCAGCAGCTTTACGCCGGTGGCGGGAGCAGAGACCCAGTACTTC. It yields the protein CASSFTPVAGAETQYF.

The chain uses TRBV18 and TRBJ2-7; D gene unclear. The CDR3 sequence is 19 residues long. The V end was cut by 3 bases, the J end by 0 bases, with 24 bases between. Per germline, CDR1 KGHSH and CDR2 LQKENI. The CDR3 loop is CASSPGPIDFLLDSYEQYF. The CDR3, as DNA: TGTGCCAGCTCACCCGGACCGATAGATTTTCTTTTAGACTCCTACGAGCAGTACTTC. The full variable domain, completed using reference TRBV18 and TRBJ2-7, is NAGVMQNPRHLVRRRGQEARLRCSPMKGHSHVYWYRQLPEEGLKFMVYLQKENIIDESGMPKERFSAEFPKEGPSILRIQQVVRGDSAAYFCASSPGPIDFLLDSYEQYFGPGTRLTVT.

The V call is TRBV20-1, the J call TRBJ2-3; 9 bases agree with TRBD1. The V segment lost 6 bases and the J segment 3 bases; nucleotides outside the gene matches: 7. Germline CDR1 is DFQATT and CDR2 is SNEGSKA (reference sequence). The length of the CDR3 is 14 residues. CDR3 sequence: CSATRTGETDTQYF. Written as DNA, the CDR3 is TGCAGTGCAACCCGGACAGGGGAAACAGATACGCAGTATTTT.

Here the CDR3 DNA reads TGTGCCAGCAGAGTACCTAGCGGGAACCCCTACGAGCAGTACTTC. Protein: CASRVPSGNPYEQYF. The genes are TRBV6-2 or TRBV6-3 and TRBJ2-7, with 9 bases fitting TRBD2. The CDR3 loop spans 15 amino acids. The junction had 8 bases not matched to a gene; V was cut back by 6 bases and J by 2 bases. The V gene's germline CDR1 is MNHEY and CDR2 SVGEGT.